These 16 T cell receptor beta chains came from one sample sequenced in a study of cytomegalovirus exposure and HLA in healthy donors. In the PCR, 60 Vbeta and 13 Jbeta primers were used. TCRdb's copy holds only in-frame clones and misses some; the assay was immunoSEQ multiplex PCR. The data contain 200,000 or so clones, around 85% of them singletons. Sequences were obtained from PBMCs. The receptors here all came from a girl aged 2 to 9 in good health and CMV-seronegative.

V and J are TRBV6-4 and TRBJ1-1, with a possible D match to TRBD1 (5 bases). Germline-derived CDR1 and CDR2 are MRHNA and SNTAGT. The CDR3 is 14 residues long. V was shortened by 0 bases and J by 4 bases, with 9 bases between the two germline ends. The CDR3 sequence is CASSDSPGGTEAFF. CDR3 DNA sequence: TGTGCCAGCAGTGACTCTCCGGGGGGCACTGAAGCTTTCTTT.

DNA of the CDR3: TGTGCCAGCAGCCAAGAGTTGGTTAGCGGGGGGTCCACCGGGGAGCTGTTTTTT. Protein: CASSQELVSGGSTGELFF. The chain couples TRBV4-2 to TRBJ2-2, with TRBD2 matching 10 bases. This CDR3 contains 18 residues. V lost 0 bases to trimming and J lost 4 bases; unmatched junction nucleotides: 8. Germline V CDR1 and CDR2: LGHNA, YNFKEQ.

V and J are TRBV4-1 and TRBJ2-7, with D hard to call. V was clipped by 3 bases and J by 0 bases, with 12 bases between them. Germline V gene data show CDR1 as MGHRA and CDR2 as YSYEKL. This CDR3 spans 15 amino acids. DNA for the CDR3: TGCGCCAGCAGCCAGAATCCCGGGTTCTCCTACGAGCAGTACTTC. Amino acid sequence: CASSQNPGFSYEQYF.

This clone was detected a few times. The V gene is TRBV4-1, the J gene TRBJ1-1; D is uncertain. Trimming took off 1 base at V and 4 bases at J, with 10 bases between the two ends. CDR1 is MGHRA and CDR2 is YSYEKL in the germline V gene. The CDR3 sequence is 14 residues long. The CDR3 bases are TGCGCCAGCAGCCAAGTATCGGTTATCACTGAAGCTTTCTTT. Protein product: CASSQVSVITEAFF.

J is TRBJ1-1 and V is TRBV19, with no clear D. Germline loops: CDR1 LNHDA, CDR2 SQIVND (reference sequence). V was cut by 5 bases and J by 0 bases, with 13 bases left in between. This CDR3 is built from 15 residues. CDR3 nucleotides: TGTGCCAGTAGTTATGGAGGGCAGTTGAACACTGAAGCTTTCTTT. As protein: CASSYGGQLNTEAFF.

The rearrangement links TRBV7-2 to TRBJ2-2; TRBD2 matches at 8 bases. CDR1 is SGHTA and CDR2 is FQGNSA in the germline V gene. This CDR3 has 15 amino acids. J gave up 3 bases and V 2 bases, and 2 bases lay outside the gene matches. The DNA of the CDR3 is TGTGCCAGCAGCTTATCCGGGGGGGACACCGGGGAGCTGTTTTTT. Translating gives CASSLSGGDTGELFF.

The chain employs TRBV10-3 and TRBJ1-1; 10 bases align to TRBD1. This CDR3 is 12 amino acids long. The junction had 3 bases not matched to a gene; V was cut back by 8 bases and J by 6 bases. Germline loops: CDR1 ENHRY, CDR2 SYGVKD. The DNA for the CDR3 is TGTGCCATCTGGGACAGGGGTCCTGAAGCTTTCTTT. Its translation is CAIWDRGPEAFF.

The CDR3 loop reads CASSQGGSYEQYF. CDR3 bases: TGTGCCAGCAGCCAGGGAGGGTCCTACGAGCAGTACTTC. The genes are TRBV2 and TRBJ2-7, with TRBD2 identical over 7 bases. The germline V gene has CDR1 SNHLY and CDR2 FYNNEI. The CDR3 runs 13 residues. Germline trimming cut 6 bases from V and 1 base from J; bases unmatched to any gene: 3.

CDR3 region: CASKQYMNTEAFF. CDR3 DNA sequence: TGTGCCAGCAAACAGTACATGAACACTGAAGCTTTCTTT. The rearrangement uses TRBV27 and TRBJ1-1; no clear D. The CDR3 extends over 13 amino acids. Per germline, CDR1 MNHEY and CDR2 SMNVEV (reference sequence). Trimming pared 7 bases from V and 0 bases from J, leaving 9 bases between.

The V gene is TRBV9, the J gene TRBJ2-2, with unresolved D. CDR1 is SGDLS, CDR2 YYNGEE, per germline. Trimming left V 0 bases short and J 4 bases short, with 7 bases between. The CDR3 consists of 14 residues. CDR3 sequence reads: CASSVGAGTGELFF. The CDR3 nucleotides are TGTGCCAGCAGCGTAGGGGCAGGCACCGGGGAGCTGTTTTTT.

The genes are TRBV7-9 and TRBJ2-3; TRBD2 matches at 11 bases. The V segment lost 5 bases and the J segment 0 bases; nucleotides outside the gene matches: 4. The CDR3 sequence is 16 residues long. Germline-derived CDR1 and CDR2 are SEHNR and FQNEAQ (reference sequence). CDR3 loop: CASSPGLAESTDTQYF. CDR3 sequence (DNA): TGTGCCAGCAGCCCGGGACTAGCGGAAAGCACAGATACGCAGTATTTT.

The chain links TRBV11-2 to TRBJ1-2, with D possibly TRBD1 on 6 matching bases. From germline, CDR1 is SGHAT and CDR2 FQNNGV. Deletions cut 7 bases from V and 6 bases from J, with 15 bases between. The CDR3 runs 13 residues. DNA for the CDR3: TGTGCCAGCACCCCAGGGGTCCGGAATGGCTACACCTTC. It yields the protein CASTPGVRNGYTF.

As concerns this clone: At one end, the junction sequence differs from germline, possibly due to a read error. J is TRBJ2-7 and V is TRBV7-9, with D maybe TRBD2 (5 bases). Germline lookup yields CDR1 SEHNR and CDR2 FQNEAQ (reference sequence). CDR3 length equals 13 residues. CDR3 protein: CSSSLRGNEEQYF. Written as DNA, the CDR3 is TGTTCCAGCAGCTTAAGAGGGAATGAAGAGCAGTACTTC.

CDR3 DNA sequence: TGTGCCAGCAGCCCCCAGGGGACAGGGGACGCCATTCAGTACTTC. Translated, it gives CASSPQGTGDAIQYF. The V gene is TRBV7-9, the J gene TRBJ2-4, with 10 bases lining up with TRBD1. Germline CDR1 SEHNR, CDR2 FQNEAQ (reference sequence). With V trimmed by 5 bases and J by 9 bases, 10 bases remained unmatched. The CDR3 runs to 15 residues.

The CDR3 protein is CASSMMGPDQPQHF. The CDR3 bases are TGTGCCAGTAGTATGATGGGGCCGGATCAGCCCCAGCATTTT. The chain uses TRBV19 and TRBJ1-5; TRBD1 is a possible D gene (5 bases). CDR1 and CDR2 from the germline V gene are LNHDA and SQIVND (reference sequence). The CDR3 length is 14 residues. Trimming shortened V by 3 bases and J by 5 bases, and 11 bases separated the two germline ends. Full variable domain (missing parts from reference TRBV19 and TRBJ1-5): DGGITQSPKYLFRKEGQNVTLSCEQNLNHDAMYWYRQDPGQGLRLIYYSQIVNDFQKGDIAEGYSVSREKKESFPLTVTSAQKNPTAFYLCASSMMGPDQPQHFGDGTRLSIL.

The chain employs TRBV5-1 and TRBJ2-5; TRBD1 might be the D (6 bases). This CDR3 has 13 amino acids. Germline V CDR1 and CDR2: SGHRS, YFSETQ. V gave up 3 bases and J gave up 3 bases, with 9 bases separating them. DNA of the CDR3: TGCGCCAGCAGCTGGACAGTCGAAGAGACCCAGTACTTC. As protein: CASSWTVEETQYF.